These 24 T cell receptor beta chains came from one sample sequenced in a study of Ad26.COV2.S vaccination and SARS-CoV-2 variants. Treatment denoted: some 20 received Ad26.COV2.S at low or high dose, single or two shots; 5 received placebo; per-sample allocation not given. The samples date from day 63 after the first vaccine or placebo injection. The repertoire was sequenced with immunoSEQ multiplex PCR; TCRdb's copy has only in-frame clones and lacks some. The profile covers more than 300,000 clones, with about 86% appearing a single time and approximately 1.9% taken by the ten largest. Sequences were derived from peripheral blood, sampled in a trial of Ad26.COV2.S vaccine versus placebo. These receptors originate from a person aged 18-60 years who received the Ad26.COV2.S COVID-19 vaccine or a placebo.

The chain links TRBV5-1 to TRBJ2-1; 7 positions agree with TRBD1. Germline V lookup: CDR1 SGHRS, CDR2 YFSETQ. Trimming cost V 6 bases and J 4 bases; bases outside gene matches: 10. The CDR3 consists of 15 residues. The CDR3 sequence is CASIQVTGSYNEQFF. CDR3 DNA: TGCGCCAGCATTCAAGTGACAGGGTCATACAATGAGCAGTTCTTC.

The chain couples TRBV3-1 (or the pseudogene TRBV3-2) to TRBJ2-5; 8 nucleotides match TRBD1. This CDR3 is built from 14 residues. CDR1 is LGHDT and CDR2 is YNNKEL in the germline V gene (reference sequence). Unmatched junction bases numbered 1, after V lost 3 bases and J lost 1 base. The CDR3 coding sequence is TGTGCCAGCAGCCACGGGACAGGCCAAGAGACCCAGTACTTC. It encodes CASSHGTGQETQYF.

This chain uses TRBV2 with TRBJ1-1; 9 bases fit TRBD1. Germline V gene sequence: CDR1 SNHLY, CDR2 FYNNEI. The V and J ends lost 7 bases and 2 bases, in that order; junction bases with no gene match: 11. The CDR3 consists of 16 residues. CDR3 protein: CASNPDRGKVNTEAFF. The CDR3 DNA follows: TGTGCCAGCAACCCGGACAGGGGAAAGGTAAACACTGAAGCTTTCTTT.

The chain recombines TRBV7-2 with TRBJ2-1, with D maybe TRBD2 (6 bases). Germline V lookup: CDR1 SGHTA, CDR2 FQGNSA. The CDR3 has 13 amino acids. V was pared by 3 bases and J by 7 bases, with 10 bases between. The CDR3 loop reads CASSFPGVNEQFF. CDR3 bases: TGTGCCAGCAGCTTCCCGGGGGTGAATGAGCAGTTCTTC. The whole variable domain, filled in from reference TRBV7-2 and TRBJ2-1, reads GAGVSQSPSNKVTEKGKDVELRCDPISGHTALYWYRQSLGQGLEFLIYFQGNSAPDKSGLPSDRFSAERTGGSVSTLTIQRTQQEDSAVYLCASSFPGVNEQFFGPGTRLTVL.

The chain couples TRBV6-5 to TRBJ1-4; possibly TRBD1 for D (5 bases). V dropped 1 base and J dropped 7 bases, with 10 bases sitting between them. This CDR3 contains 14 residues. Germline V gene sequence: CDR1 MNHEY, CDR2 SVGAGI. CDR3 sequence reads: CASSYWGSGEKLFF. The CDR3 region has the DNA TGTGCCAGCAGTTACTGGGGGTCGGGTGAAAAACTGTTTTTT.

The gene calls are TRBV10-3 and TRBJ1-1; D is ambiguous. The V gene's germline CDR1 is ENHRY and CDR2 SYGVKD. The germline V and J ends were trimmed by 6 bases and 1 base, with 12 bases remaining between them. The CDR3 is 14 amino acids. The CDR3 sequence: CAIRNSGGNTEAFF. The CDR3 nucleotides read TGTGCCATCAGAAACTCAGGCGGGAACACTGAAGCTTTCTTT.

The CDR3 region is CAWSRGTGGRNGYTF. The CDR3 nucleotides are TGTGCCTGGAGTAGAGGGACAGGGGGTAGGAATGGCTACACCTTC. J is TRBJ1-2 and V is TRBV30; 11 bases match TRBD1. The junction had 8 bases not matched to a gene; V was cut back by 2 bases and J by 6 bases. Germline V gene lookup returns CDR1 GTSNPN and CDR2 SVGIG (reference sequence). The CDR3 sequence is 15 residues long.

This clone was counted a single time. The chain uses TRBV27 and TRBJ1-1; the D is unclear. The V and J ends lost 3 bases and 1 base respectively, with 27 bases between them. The germline V gene encodes CDR1 MNHEY and CDR2 SMNVEV (reference sequence). The CDR3 covers 20 residues. The CDR3 DNA reads TGTGCCAGCAGTTTTTTTCGATCCGCTCGGGAAAGTTTAGAGAACACTGAAGCTTTCTTT. It specifies CASSFFRSARESLENTEAFF.

The chain is built from TRBV7-2 and TRBJ2-5; weak D call: TRBD1 (5 bases). Germline CDR1 reads SGHTA; CDR2 reads FQGNSA. Trimming removed 5 bases from V and 3 bases from J, with 16 bases in between. CDR3 length equals 15 residues. CDR3 in amino acids: CASSNQGTGKETQYF. Written as DNA, the CDR3 is TGTGCCAGCAGCAATCAGGGTACAGGCAAAGAGACCCAGTACTTC. Full variable domain (remainder filled in from reference TRBV7-2 and TRBJ2-5): GAGVSQSPSNKVTEKGKDVELRCDPISGHTALYWYRQSLGQGLEFLIYFQGNSAPDKSGLPSDRFSAERTGGSVSTLTIQRTQQEDSAVYLCASSNQGTGKETQYFGPGTRLLVL.

This clone was detected once. The chain is built from TRBV11-2 and TRBJ1-2, with D hard to call. Germline V CDR1 and CDR2: SGHAT, FQNNGV. Trimming removed 1 base from V and 4 bases from J, with 7 bases in between. This CDR3 is 13 amino acids long. The CDR3 region is CASSLGSTYGYTF. The CDR3 DNA reads as TGTGCCAGCAGCTTAGGATCTACCTATGGCTACACCTTC.

The chain joins TRBV5-1 to TRBJ2-1; no clear D. The germline CDR1 and CDR2 sequences are SGHRS and YFSETQ. CDR3 length equals 13 residues. Trimming left V 4 bases short and J 10 bases short, with 15 bases between. CDR3 loop: CASSPRDNGEQFF. In nucleotides, the CDR3 is TGCGCCAGCAGCCCAAGGGATAACGGGGAGCAGTTCTTC. Looking up the rest from reference TRBV5-1 and TRBJ2-1 gives the full variable domain: KAGVTQTPRYLIKTRGQQVTLSCSPISGHRSVSWYQQTPGQGLQFLFEYFSETQRNKGNFPGRFSGRQFSNSRSEMNVSTLELGDSALYLCASSPRDNGEQFFGPGTRLTVL.

In its sample, this clone was seen once. The chain couples TRBV5-5 to TRBJ1-5, with 7 nucleotides matching TRBD1. Germline CDR1 is SGHKS and CDR2 is YYEKEE (reference sequence). The trim removed 3 bases at V and 5 bases at J, leaving 5 bases unmatched. The CDR3 covers 14 residues. CDR3: CASSSDRSYQPQHF. The CDR3 DNA reads as TGTGCCAGCAGCTCGGACAGGTCCTATCAGCCCCAGCATTTT. The whole variable domain, filled in from reference TRBV5-5 and TRBJ1-5, reads DAGVTQSPTHLIKTRGQQVTLRCSPISGHKSVSWYQQVLGQGPQFIFQYYEKEERGRGNFPDRFSARQFPNYSSELNVNALLLGDSALYLCASSSDRSYQPQHFGDGTRLSIL.

The chain links TRBV9 to TRBJ1-1, with D perhaps matching TRBD1 (5 bases). The CDR3 covers 13 residues. Trimming removed 2 bases from V and 9 bases from J, with 14 bases in between. CDR1 SGDLS and CDR2 YYNGEE come from the germline V gene. CDR3 coding DNA: TGTGCCAGCAGCGTCACATCCAGGGATAAAGCTTTCTTT. Its translation is CASSVTSRDKAFF. Supplemented by reference TRBV9 and TRBJ1-1, the full variable domain reads DSGVTQTPKHLITATGQRVTLRCSPRSGDLSVYWYQQSLDQGLQFLIQYYNGEERAKGNILERFSAQQFPDLHSELNLSSLELGDSALYFCASSVTSRDKAFFGQGTRLTVV.

This clone occurred once. The CDR3 DNA sequence: TGTGCCAGTAGTGCCACAGGGGGCTACAGTGAAAAACTGTTTTTT. It translates to CASSATGGYSEKLFF. This chain connects TRBV19 to TRBJ1-4, with TRBD1 matching 9 bases. J was trimmed by 7 bases and V by 5 bases; bases with no gene match: 8. CDR3 length: 15 residues. Germline CDR1 is LNHDA and CDR2 is SQIVND (reference sequence). The complete variable domain, with remaining parts taken from reference TRBV19 and TRBJ1-4, reads DGGITQSPKYLFRKEGQNVTLSCEQNLNHDAMYWYRQDPGQGLRLIYYSQIVNDFQKGDIAEGYSVSREKKESFPLTVTSAQKNPTAFYLCASSATGGYSEKLFFGSGTQLSVL.

The chain links TRBV5-6 to TRBJ1-6; D gene ambiguous. Per germline, CDR1 SGHDT and CDR2 YYEEEE. The CDR3 consists of 15 residues. V lost 1 base and J lost 4, with 9 bases in between. DNA for the CDR3: TGTGCCAGCAGCTTGAATCGTCAGTATAATTCACCCCTCCACTTT. It is translated as CASSLNRQYNSPLHF.

The chain couples TRBV7-2 to TRBJ1-5; perhaps TRBD1 as D (6 bases). Per the germline V gene, CDR1 is SGHTA and CDR2 is FQGNSA. Trimming pared 1 base from V and 1 base from J, leaving 14 bases between. CDR3 length: 17 amino acids. CDR3 residues: CASSLGIGGMSNQPQHF. The CDR3 DNA is TGTGCCAGCAGCTTAGGGATAGGGGGAATGAGCAATCAGCCCCAGCATTTT.

This sequence joins TRBV7-8 and TRBJ1-2; 8 positions agree with TRBD1. Per the germline V gene, CDR1 is SGHVS and CDR2 is FQNEAQ. J lost 8 bases, V lost 1 base, and 6 bases had no gene match. This CDR3 comprises 14 residues. The DNA for the CDR3 is TGTGCCAGCAGCTTAGGGGGAAGGGACAGGGGCTACACCTTC. Protein sequence: CASSLGGRDRGYTF.

This chain uses TRBV3-1 (or the pseudogene TRBV3-2) with TRBJ1-1; D call uncertain. CDR3 length: 11 amino acids. V was clipped by 2 bases and J by 6 bases, with 4 bases between them. Germline CDR1 is LGHDT and CDR2 is YNNKEL (reference sequence). The CDR3 coding sequence is TGTGCCAGCAGCCAAAGGTCTGAAGCTTTCTTT. Translated, it gives CASSQRSEAFF.

This rearrangement joins TRBV9 to TRBJ2-1; D remains unclear. The CDR3 spans 14 residues. V was clipped by 0 bases and J by 6 bases, with 10 bases between them. Per the germline V gene, CDR1 is SGDLS and CDR2 is YYNGEE. For the CDR3, the DNA is TGTGCCAGCAGCGTAGCGGCTCACCTCAATGAGCAGTTCTTC. It is translated as CASSVAAHLNEQFF.

This sequence joins TRBV7-9 and TRBJ1-2; D unclear. There are 12 residues in the CDR3. CDR1 is SEHNR, CDR2 FQNEAQ, per germline (reference sequence). V lost 4 bases, J lost 4 bases, and 7 bases lay in between. This CDR3 is CASSSAVYGYTF. In DNA form, the CDR3 reads TGTGCCAGCAGCTCAGCAGTCTATGGCTACACCTTC.

Here the CDR3 reads CASSLDGRAFSTDTQYF. In DNA, the CDR3 is TGTGCCAGCAGCTTAGACGGCAGGGCCTTTAGCACAGATACGCAGTATTTT. This sequence joins TRBV7-2 and TRBJ2-3, with D maybe TRBD1 (5 bases). CDR3 length: 17 amino acids. V lost 1 base, J lost 0 bases, and 14 bases lay in between. CDR1 and CDR2 (germline): SGHTA, FQGNSA.

This chain links TRBV12-3 or TRBV12-4 with TRBJ1-2, with 7 bases aligning to TRBD1. The CDR3 sequence is 13 residues long. J lost 3 bases, V lost 4 bases, and 2 bases had no gene match. CDR3 sequence: CASSSDRDYGYTF. The CDR3 nucleotides read TGTGCCAGCAGTTCCGACAGGGACTATGGCTACACCTTC.

This chain uses TRBV7-9 with TRBJ2-3; no firm D call. Between the trimmed V and J ends, which lost 3 bases and 5 bases, there was a span of 6 bases. CDR1 is SEHNR and CDR2 is FQNEAQ in the germline V gene (reference sequence). CDR3 length equals 12 residues. The CDR3 DNA is TGTGCCAGCAGCTTGAACATAGATACGCAGTATTTT. Protein: CASSLNIDTQYF.

This clone was found a few times. The chain employs TRBV6-5 and TRBJ1-2; D not certain. Trimming pared 8 bases from V and 0 bases from J, leaving 13 bases between. The CDR3 contains 14 residues. Germline V gene lookup returns CDR1 MNHEY and CDR2 SVGAGI. Here the CDR3 reads CASRSTGANYGYTF. CDR3 bases: TGTGCCAGCCGCTCTACCGGGGCTAACTATGGCTACACCTTC.